This paragraph reports one TCR beta chain. This entry belongs to a study of beta chain features in type 1 diabetes. Sequencing targeted expressed TCRB transcripts, as all isolated RNA had been reverse transcribed. Sequenced by immunoSEQ multiplex PCR; TCRdb stores in-frame clones only, minus some. The sample lists roughly 350,000 clones, roughly 11% occurring once. The CDR3 loop spans 19 amino acids. Germline V gives CDR1 SGDLS, CDR2 YYNGEE. V was trimmed by 3 bases and J by 2 bases, leaving 25 bases between them. Staining for CD45RO/CCR7/CD25/CD127/CD95/CD27 allowed sorting of CD4+ naive, central memory, regulatory and stem cell-like memory cells.

This TCR came from a woman under 40 in good health. Material: naive CD4+ T cells from blood. The chain recombines TRBV9 with TRBJ2-3; tentative D call: TRBD2 (6 bases). The CDR3 DNA follows: TGTGCCAGCAGCGGACCGAATATGGAGGGGTGGCAGCACACAGATACGCAGTATTTT. Translating gives CASSGPNMEGWQHTDTQYF.